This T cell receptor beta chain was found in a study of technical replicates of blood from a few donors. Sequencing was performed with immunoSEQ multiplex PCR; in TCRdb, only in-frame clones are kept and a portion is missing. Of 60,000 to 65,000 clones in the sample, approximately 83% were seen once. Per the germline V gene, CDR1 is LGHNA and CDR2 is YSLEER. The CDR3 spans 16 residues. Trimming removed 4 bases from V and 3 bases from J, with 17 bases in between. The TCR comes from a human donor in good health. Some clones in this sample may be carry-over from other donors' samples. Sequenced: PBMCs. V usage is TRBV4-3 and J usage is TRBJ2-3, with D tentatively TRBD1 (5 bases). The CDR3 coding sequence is TGCGCCAGCAGCCCCTTCCGATCAGGGCTGACAGATACGCAGTATTTT. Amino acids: CASSPFRSGLTDTQYF.